This entry describes one T cell receptor beta chain. The data stem from a study of blood T cell repertoires in COVID-19. Study in general: Both acute and convalescent COVID-19 samples were obtained from the United States, Italy and Spain. T cells, B-cell-depleted T cells, or PBMCs provided the cDNA or gDNA that served as material.

Study processing details: Nucleated cell number was recorded as an estimate derived from reference gene primer amplification. Only in-frame clones appear in the TCRdb table, and some are missing; sequencing was by immunoSEQ multiplex PCR. V, J and clone size are those of that table, while D and trimming were read from the DNA. The sample gives about 150,000 clones, more than 65% of which show up once; roughly 7.2% is in the top ten. The CDR3 extends over 14 amino acids. The source of this sequence is a woman between 45 and 65 years old in a cohort sampled during active or convalescent COVID-19. What was sequenced was peripheral blood. The V and J genes are TRBV21-1 and TRBJ2-7; the table gives TRBD1 as D, unverified against the DNA. TRBV21-1 is a documented pseudogene. The CDR3 coding sequence is TGTGCCAGCGAAGACAGGGAGTCAGCCTACGAGCAGTACTTC. Amino acid sequence: CASEDRESAYEQYF.